The 25 T cell receptor beta chains below were found in one sample sequenced in a study of T cell clonality in common variable immunodeficiency. Here immunoSEQ multiplex PCR was the method, and the copy in TCRdb shows in-frame clones only, minus some. Listed for the sample are tens of thousands of clones, none seen a single time. Sequencing was performed on peripheral blood mononuclear cells. These receptors were collected from a person aged 18 to 70 in good health.

This clone was seen ten or more times. From the germline J gene comes the end of the CDR3, since the read stops 3 residues before it. The chain uses TRBV7-3 and TRBJ2-2; TRBD1 matches 7 bases. Germline V gene sequence: CDR1 SGHTA, CDR2 FQGTGA. Unmatched junction bases numbered 5, after V lost 0 bases and J lost 4 bases. The CDR3 extends over 16 amino acids. The DNA read from the CDR3 is TGTGCCAGCAGCTTAACGTTGGCAGGGGGCACCGGGGAG. This translates into CASSLTLAGGTGE. The whole CDR3 is CASSLTLAGGTGELFF.

This clone was seen ten or more times. Read coverage stops 3 residues before the CDR3 terminus; the germline J gene supplies the remainder. This chain joins TRBV5-1 and TRBJ2-3; 8 positions agree with TRBD1. This CDR3 spans 16 amino acids. The V and J ends lost 1 base and 5 bases, in that order; junction bases with no gene match: 9. CDR1 SGHRS and CDR2 YFSETQ come from the germline V gene. CDR3 sequence reads: CASSLPQTGVQDTQYF. The CDR3 DNA, read in part, is TGCGCCAGCAGCTTGCCCCAGACAGGGGTACAAGATACG.

This clone was observed at least ten times. The missing CDR3 end, 3 residues past where the read stops, is filled in from the germline J gene. The chain combines TRBV5-1 with TRBJ2-2, with 7 bases lining up with TRBD1. This CDR3 spans 16 amino acids. The trim removed 3 bases at V and 2 bases at J, leaving 7 bases unmatched. The germline CDR1 and CDR2 sequences are SGHRS and YFSETQ. Partial CDR3 DNA: TGCGCCAGCAGCTCCCGGGACAGCCCTAACACCGGGGAG. It is translated as CASSSRDSPNTGE. The full CDR3 sequence reads CASSSRDSPNTGELFF.

This clone came up many times. The observed sequence ends 3 residues before the CDR3 terminus, with the missing tail filled in from the germline J gene. V and J are TRBV20-1 and TRBJ2-5; 14 bases map to TRBD2. The CDR3 has 18 residues. J was trimmed by 5 bases and V by 4 bases; bases with no gene match: 15. From germline, CDR1 is DFQATT and CDR2 SNEGSKA (reference sequence). CDR3 DNA (partial): TGCAGTGCTATTAAAGGACTAGCGGGAGGAGTGGGGAGGGAGACC. It encodes CSAIKGLAGGVGRET. From start to end, the CDR3 is CSAIKGLAGGVGRETQYF.

The sample holds a few counts of this clone. The missing CDR3 end, 3 residues past where the read stops, is filled in from the germline J gene. The chain combines TRBV2 with TRBJ2-3; possible D gene TRBD1, 6 bases. Per the germline V gene, CDR1 is SNHLY and CDR2 is FYNNEI. Between the trimmed V and J ends, which lost 7 bases and 5 bases, there was a span of 22 bases. CDR3 length: 16 amino acids. CDR3 bases read: TGTGCCAGCACTTTGAGAGGTGGGGGCGGATTAGATACG. It translates to CASTLRGGGGLDT. The CDR3, in full, reads CASTLRGGGGLDTQYF. The whole variable domain, remainder taken from reference TRBV2 and TRBJ2-3, is EPEVTQTPSHQVTQMGQEVILRCVPISNHLYFYWYRQILGQKVEFLVSFYNNEISEKSEIFDDQFSVERPDGSNFTLKIRSTKLEDSAMYFCASTLRGGGGLDTQYFGPGTRLTVL.

This clone was counted many times. The read ends 3 residues before the CDR3 terminus; that terminus is restored from the germline J gene. The chain recombines TRBV28 with TRBJ1-1, with a tentative D call TRBD1 (5 bases). This CDR3 has 15 amino acids. CDR1 is MDHEN and CDR2 is SYDVKM in the germline V gene. Trimming pared 4 bases from V and 5 bases from J, leaving 17 bases between. Here the CDR3 reads CASSSPGGWETEAFF. Partial CDR3 DNA: TGTGCCAGCAGTTCCCCCGGGGGGTGGGAAACTGAA.

This clone was observed at least ten times. The read gets to within 3 residues of the CDR3 end, and the germline J gene fills in the rest. This chain joins TRBV2 and TRBJ1-5; D is unclear. V was trimmed by 4 bases and J by 0 bases, leaving 7 bases between them. The CDR3 is 14 amino acids. Germline loops: CDR1 SNHLY, CDR2 FYNNEI. The CDR3 protein is CASSAGYSNQPQHF. CDR3 DNA, as far as it was read: TGTGCCAGCAGTGCGGGGTATAGCAATCAGCCC.

The sample holds many counts of this clone. The CDR3 is cut off 3 residues early in the read; its end comes from the germline J gene. V gene TRBV2 combines with J gene TRBJ2-7; 8 bases line up with TRBD1. The V segment lost 7 bases and the J segment 1 base; nucleotides outside the gene matches: 3. This CDR3 comprises 13 residues. In germline, CDR1 is SNHLY, CDR2 FYNNEI. Partial CDR3 DNA: TGTGCCAGCACAGGACAGGGATCCTACGAG. Translated, it gives CASTGQGSYE. The entire CDR3 protein is CASTGQGSYEQYF.

This clone was recorded many times. The CDR3 goes on 3 residues after the read ends, and that part is filled in from the germline J gene. This rearrangement joins TRBV28 to TRBJ2-7; 7 bases are shared with TRBD2. Trimming cost V 3 bases and J 4 bases; bases outside gene matches: 0. Looked up from germline, CDR1 is MDHEN and CDR2 is SYDVKM. The CDR3 totals 12 residues. The part of the CDR3 DNA that was read is TGTGCCAGCAGTTTGGGGGGGTACGAG. This gives the protein CASSLGGYE. The full CDR3 reads CASSLGGYEQYF.

This clone was recorded many times. Read data end 3 residues before the CDR3 end; the end is taken from the germline J gene. The chain carries TRBV5-1 and TRBJ2-1, with D possibly TRBD2 on 5 matching bases. CDR1 and CDR2 from the germline V gene are SGHRS and YFSETQ. V was shortened by 4 bases and J by 4 bases, with 18 bases between the two germline ends. The CDR3 length is 16 residues. CDR3 residues: CASSRSGEDFYNEQFF. CDR3 DNA, as far as it was read: TGCGCCAGCAGCCGATCCGGCGAGGACTTTTACAATGAG.

This clone came up many times. Read coverage stops 3 residues before the CDR3 terminus; the germline J gene supplies the remainder. V and J are TRBV19 and TRBJ1-5; a weak D match, TRBD1 (6 bases). Germline V gene lookup returns CDR1 LNHDA and CDR2 SQIVND (reference sequence). The CDR3 has 17 residues. Trimming shortened V by 3 bases and J by 2 bases, and 17 bases separated the two germline ends. Incomplete CDR3 DNA: TGTGCCAGTAGTATCCTACAGGGAAATAGGGGCAATCAGCCC. It specifies CASSILQGNRGNQP. The full CDR3 protein reads CASSILQGNRGNQPQHF.

This clone showed up many times. The CDR3 end falls 3 residues outside the read, so it is completed with the germline J gene. V usage is TRBV20-1 and J usage is TRBJ1-2; 8 bases line up with TRBD1. The CDR3 sequence is 11 residues long. From germline, CDR1 is DFQATT and CDR2 SNEGSKA (reference sequence). CDR3 amino acids: CSAVQGGGYTF. The CDR3 bases that were read are TGCAGTGCTGTACAGGGGGGGGGC.

This clone came up a few times. The read falls 3 residues short of the CDR3 end, and the missing part is taken from the germline J gene. V usage is TRBV19 and J usage is TRBJ2-1; a possible D gene is TRBD2 (6 bases). The CDR3 runs 15 residues. The germline CDR1 and CDR2 sequences are LNHDA and SQIVND (reference sequence). The ends were cut back, 0 bases at V and 4 bases at J, with 10 bases in the middle. The CDR3 bases that were read are TGTGCCAGTAGTATAGATCCGGGACTTTACAATGAG. Amino acid sequence: CASSIDPGLYNE. The entire CDR3 protein reads CASSIDPGLYNEQFF.

This clone has a count of ten or more. Here the CDR3 reads CASSSPLAGGGREQFF. Incomplete CDR3 DNA: TGTGCCAGCAGCTCGCCACTAGCGGGAGGTGGGCGTGAG. This chain links TRBV5-4 with TRBJ2-1, with 12 bases matching TRBD2. From the germline J gene comes the end of the CDR3, since the read stops 3 residues before it. Germline V gene lookup returns CDR1 SGHNT and CDR2 YYREEE (reference sequence). CDR3 length: 16 residues. With 3 bases clipped from V and 9 bases from J, the junction kept 10 bases outside the gene matches.

This clone was seen ten or more times. The CDR3 region is CAISEPRGHGNTEAFF. The DNA read from the CDR3 is TGTGCCATCAGTGAGCCCAGGGGTCACGGGAACACTGAA. V gene TRBV10-3 combines with J gene TRBJ1-1; perhaps TRBD1 as D (6 bases). The missing CDR3 end, 3 residues past where the read stops, is filled in from the germline J gene. The V end was cut by 2 bases, the J end by 1 base, with 14 bases between. Germline CDR1 ENHRY, CDR2 SYGVKD. The CDR3 runs 16 residues.

This clone was counted many times. The read terminates 3 residues ahead of where the CDR3 ends, so the germline J gene completes it. The chain joins TRBV7-8 to TRBJ2-1; D possibly corresponds to TRBD2 (6 bases). The germline gives CDR1 SGHVS, CDR2 FQNEAQ. The CDR3 totals 16 residues. The V and J ends lost 5 bases and 5 bases respectively, with 19 bases between them. The CDR3 sequence: CASSESGTSIHNEQFF. Partial CDR3 DNA: TGTGCCAGCAGCGAGTCCGGGACTTCCATTCACAATGAG.

This clone was counted many times. The read falls 3 residues short of the CDR3 end, and the missing part is taken from the germline J gene. V usage is TRBV13 and J usage is TRBJ2-2; maybe TRBD2 (5 bases). The ends were cut back, 0 bases at V and 5 bases at J, with 13 bases in the middle. CDR1 is PRHDT and CDR2 is FYEKMQ in the germline V gene (reference sequence). CDR3 length: 16 residues. The CDR3 loop reads CASSLGRMRGTGELFF. CDR3 DNA, as far as it was read: TGTGCCAGCAGCTTAGGCCGAATGAGAGGGACCGGGGAG.

This clone showed up many times. Read sequence stops 3 residues before the CDR3 end, and the germline J gene provides the missing end. The V gene is TRBV5-1, the J gene TRBJ2-5; perhaps TRBD1 as D (5 bases). Deletions cut 2 bases from V and 6 bases from J, with 11 bases between. Germline loops: CDR1 SGHRS, CDR2 YFSETQ. The CDR3 runs to 13 residues. The CDR3 spells CASSFQGEKTQYF. Partial CDR3 DNA: TGCGCCAGCAGCTTTCAGGGTGAGAAGACC. Supplemented by reference TRBV5-1 and TRBJ2-5, the full variable domain reads KAGVTQTPRYLIKTRGQQVTLSCSPISGHRSVSWYQQTPGQGLQFLFEYFSETQRNKGNFPGRFSGRQFSNSRSEMNVSTLELGDSALYLCASSFQGEKTQYFGPGTRLLVL.

This clone came up many times. The read ends 3 residues early relative to the CDR3; the germline J gene fills the gap. This rearrangement joins TRBV7-3 to TRBJ2-3, with 10 bases that match TRBD2. CDR1 is SGHTA, CDR2 FQGTGA, per germline. The CDR3 spans 15 residues. The junction had 6 bases not matched to a gene; V was cut back by 5 bases and J by 4 bases. The CDR3 loop is CASSTSSGGADTQYF. CDR3 DNA (partial): TGTGCCAGCAGCACCTCTAGCGGGGGAGCAGATACG. Drawing the rest from reference TRBV7-3 and TRBJ2-3, the complete variable domain is GAGVSQTPSNKVTEKGKYVELRCDPISGHTALYWYRQSLGQGPEFLIYFQGTGAADDSGLPNDRFFAVRPEGSVSTLKIQRTERGDSAVYLCASSTSSGGADTQYFGPGTRLTVL.

This clone was seen at least ten times. The read finishes 3 residues shy of the CDR3 end, and the germline J gene is used to complete it. This chain uses TRBV18 with TRBJ2-3; 8 bases are a match to TRBD1. V lost 9 bases, J lost 4 bases, and 9 bases stayed unmatched. Germline CDR1 and CDR2: KGHSH and LQKENI. The CDR3 is made up of 14 amino acids. The CDR3 sequence: CASHRTGIADTQYF. The CDR3 bases that were read are TGTGCCAGTCATCGGACAGGGATTGCAGATACG.

This clone was seen only a few times. The sequence runs out 3 residues before the end of the CDR3; the remainder is reconstructed from the germline J gene. The chain has TRBV20-1 and TRBJ1-2; 7 bases align to TRBD1. The V gene end was trimmed by 3 bases and the J gene end by 6 bases; junction bases not matched to a gene: 13. Germline CDR1 DFQATT, CDR2 SNEGSKA (reference sequence). This CDR3 spans 15 amino acids. CDR3 DNA (partial): TGCAGTGCTAGGAAAGGGACAGTCGATTTCAATGGC. Translation gives CSARKGTVDFNG. The whole CDR3 sequence is CSARKGTVDFNGYTF.

This clone was detected ten times or more. Sequencing ends 3 residues short of the CDR3 end; the germline J gene provides the rest. The gene calls are TRBV7-9 and TRBJ2-7; tentative D call: TRBD2 (7 bases). In germline, CDR1 is SEHNR, CDR2 FQNEAQ (reference sequence). This CDR3 has 14 amino acids. Trimming pared 3 bases from V and 0 bases from J, leaving 9 bases between. The CDR3 reads CASSLGGASYEQYF. Partial CDR3 DNA: TGTGCCAGCAGCTTGGGGGGGGCCTCCTACGAG. Together with reference TRBV7-9 and TRBJ2-7, the CDR3 gives the full variable domain: DTGVSQNPRHKITKRGQNVTFRCDPISEHNRLYWYRQTLGQGPEFLTYFQNEAQLEKSRLLSDRFSAERPKGSFSTLEIQRTEQGDSAMYLCASSLGGASYEQYFGPGTRLTVT.

In its sample, this clone was seen many times. CDR3 region: CASSRLASDEQFF. The sequenced part of the CDR3 DNA is TGTGCCAGCAGCCGACTAGCCAGCGATGAG. J is TRBJ2-1 and V is TRBV11-3; TRBD2 matches 7 bases. The missing CDR3 end, 3 residues past where the read stops, is filled in from the germline J gene. After removal of 5 bases from V and 8 bases from J, the junction contained 6 bases not matched to a gene. Germline loops: CDR1 SGHNT, CDR2 YENEEA. This CDR3 region has 13 residues.

This clone was counted ten times or more. The sequenced fragment ends 3 residues before the CDR3 boundary, so the rest is inferred from the germline J gene. This sequence joins TRBV7-3 and TRBJ1-2, with D perhaps TRBD1 (5 bases). The CDR3 has 16 amino acids. CDR1 and CDR2 (germline): SGHTA, FQGTGA. CDR3 in amino acids: CASSLFPGMASGGYTF. The CDR3 bases that were read are TGTGCCAGCAGCTTATTTCCAGGGATGGCTTCAGGAGGC.

This clone was seen ten or more times. The CDR3 goes on 3 residues after the read ends, and that part is filled in from the germline J gene. The chain recombines TRBV18 with TRBJ2-6, with D possibly TRBD2 on 5 matching bases. The CDR3 contains 20 residues. The germline gives CDR1 KGHSH, CDR2 LQKENI. Trimming took off 2 bases at V and 0 bases at J, with 20 bases between the two ends. This CDR3 reads CASSPSGVSNNRSGANVLTF. The part of the CDR3 DNA that was read is TGTGCCAGCTCACCAAGCGGCGTAAGTAATAACCGCTCTGGGGCCAACGTC.